This T cell receptor (beta chain) was profiled in a study of PD-1 blockade in classical Hodgkin lymphoma. CDR3 size: 15 residues. The V segment lost 6 bases and the J segment 4 bases; nucleotides outside the gene matches: 11. Germline V gene data show CDR1 as MNHNY and CDR2 as SVGAGI (reference sequence). General study points: The study found complete responders had baseline diversity similar to newly diagnosed patients.

The repertoire was sequenced with immunoSEQ multiplex PCR; TCRdb's copy has only in-frame clones and lacks some. The sample has tens of thousands of clones; 84% are singletons. About this clone: Its antigen is as yet unknown.

Every patient relapsed after autologous stem cell transplantation, and brentuximab vedotin exposure varied. Researchers used magnetic negative selection to pull out pure CD4+ T cells from thawed PBMCs. Specimen: CD4+ T cells from blood, collected at baseline. This chain joins TRBV6-6 and TRBJ2-7; TRBD1 aligns across 8 bases. The clonotype originates from a human donor with classical Hodgkin lymphoma. The CDR3 protein is CASRQGGQGRYEQYF. CDR3 in DNA: TGTGCCAGCAGACAGGGCGGACAGGGCCGATACGAGCAGTACTTC.